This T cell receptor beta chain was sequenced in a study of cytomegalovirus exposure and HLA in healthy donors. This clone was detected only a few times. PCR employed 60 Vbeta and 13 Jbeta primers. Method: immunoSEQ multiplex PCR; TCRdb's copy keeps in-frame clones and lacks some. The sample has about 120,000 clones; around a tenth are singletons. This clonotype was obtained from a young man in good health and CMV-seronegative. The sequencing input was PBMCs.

For the CDR3, the DNA is TGTGCCAGTAGTATAACCCAACACAGGCGCGCTAACACTGAAGCTTTCTTT. Its translation is CASSITQHRRANTEAFF. V usage is TRBV19 and J usage is TRBJ1-1, with D possibly TRBD1 on 5 matching bases. V was clipped by 2 bases and J by 2 bases, with 18 bases between them. The CDR3 runs to 17 residues. The germline V gene has CDR1 LNHDA and CDR2 SQIVND (reference sequence).